The entry below describes one TCR beta chain. The data were obtained in a study of T-cell memory formation after mild COVID-19. From germline, CDR1 is SGHTA and CDR2 FQGNSA. The CDR3 extends over 16 amino acids. Losses at the gene ends were 3 bases for V and 2 bases for J; bases not matched to a gene: 10. TCRdb re-derived calls from the 5' RACE reads in MiXCR, one entry per CDR3 protein. The sample lists around 340,000 distinct CDR3 sequences; around a sixth were seen once. The V gene is TRBV7-2, the J gene TRBJ2-7; 7 nucleotides line up with TRBD1. Sequencing was carried out using PBMCs or a T cell subset sorted from them (not recorded which). The TCR was taken from a young man who had mild COVID-19 (a few samples of this study predate the infection). Cell type and time point are not known. CDR3: CASSFPGQAPTYEQYF. CDR3 DNA sequence: TGTGCCAGCAGCTTCCCCGGACAGGCACCAACCTACGAGCAGTACTTC.